The present T cell receptor (beta chain) was sequenced within a study of OX40 agonist ivuxolimab in advanced cancers. Study in general: The dose-escalation cohort had hepatocellular carcinoma, melanoma, renal cell or head and neck cancer.

The CDR3 is 14 residues long. V lost 3 bases and J 3 bases, leaving 11 bases between the germline ends. From germline, CDR1 is LNHDA and CDR2 SQIVND (reference sequence). Produced via immunoSEQ multiplex PCR; TCRdb's table is partial and in-frame only. This table holds 61,000 or so clones, approximately 80% found once. This sequence was found in an adult with an advanced solid tumor such as melanoma, head and neck, liver or kidney cancer. The chain combines TRBV19 with TRBJ1-1, with unresolved D. The sample in question was CD4+ or CD8+ T cells sorted from blood, obtained in a trial of the OX40 agonist ivuxolimab. CDR3 DNA: TGTGCCAGTAGTATCGGAGTTTTGGACACTGAAGCTTTCTTT. Encoded protein: CASSIGVLDTEAFF.